A single sample is the source of the 10 T cell receptor beta chains below, sequenced in a study of T cells in Graves' hyperthyroidism and ophthalmopathy (dated by TCRdb to the late 2010s). Library preparation was by multiplex PCR. Instrument on record: Illumina HiSeq 2000. TCR beta CDR3 regions were amplified from RNA transcripts. For the first round of RT-PCR on the TCR CDR3, the HTBI primer set was used together with the Qiagen OneStep RT-PCR kit. Through fastp at Q25 and MiXCR, TCRdb rebuilt clones from the public reads, retaining in-frame beta chains. Identical CDR3 proteins give one entry, which carries the most common genes and DNA. This sample lists about 270,000 distinct CDR3 sequences; roughly 15% were detected once. Of the sample, about 30% falls within the top ten clones. Sequenced: blood. The receptors shown here come from a woman aged 45 to 65 with Graves' hyperthyroidism that later progressed to Graves' ophthalmopathy.

In regard to this clonotype: This could be a read error, since a much larger clone is one nucleotide away. The chain has TRBV2 and TRBJ2-6; TRBD2 is a possible D gene (6 bases). Trimming pared 8 bases from V and 0 bases from J, leaving 20 bases between. This CDR3 contains 18 residues. Germline V gene data show CDR1 as SNHLY and CDR2 as FYNNEI. The CDR3 spells CASPPGGLRSSGANVLTF. In DNA form, the CDR3 reads TGTGCCAGCCCGCCCGGGGGACTCCGCTCCTCTGGGGCCAACGTCCTGACTTTC.

This clonotype was detected ten times or more. The rearrangement uses TRBV6-1 and TRBJ1-5; TRBD1 aligns across 7 bases. The trim removed 1 base at V and 6 bases at J, leaving 3 bases unmatched. The CDR3 runs 14 residues. The germline V gene has CDR1 MNHNS and CDR2 SASEGT. The CDR3 DNA follows: TGTGCCAGCAGTGAAGTGGCAGGGGGTCAGCCCCAGCATTTT. Its protein product is CASSEVAGGQPQHF.

This clonotype was recorded many times. The chain couples TRBV18 to TRBJ2-3; D may be TRBD2 (5 bases). CDR1 is KGHSH and CDR2 is LQKENI in the germline V gene. Trimming shortened V by 4 bases and J by 4 bases, and 9 bases separated the two germline ends. The CDR3 consists of 13 residues. CDR3 loop: CASSREQADTQYF. CDR3 sequence (DNA): TGTGCCAGCTCACGGGAGCAGGCAGATACGCAGTATTTT.

The chain links TRBV7-8 to TRBJ1-2, with TRBD1 matching 7 bases. The V segment lost 4 bases and the J segment 3 bases; nucleotides outside the gene matches: 17. From germline, CDR1 is SGHVS and CDR2 FQNEAQ. This CDR3 is 18 amino acids long. CDR3 amino acids: CASSSTTWTGPQHYGYTF. The CDR3 coding sequence is TGTGCCAGCAGCTCAACTACGTGGACAGGTCCACAGCACTATGGCTACACCTTC.

In this sample, this clonotype turned up many times. This chain's CDR3 is CASSLNEGTPETQYF. CDR3 sequence (DNA): TGTGCCAGCAGCTTAAACGAAGGGACACCTGAGACCCAGTACTTC. The chain joins TRBV7-3 to TRBJ2-5, with a possible D match to TRBD1 (6 bases). V was shortened by 1 base and J by 5 bases, with 14 bases between the two germline ends. CDR1 is SGHTA, CDR2 FQGTGA, per germline. This CDR3 has 15 residues.

This clonotype has ten or more counts. The rearrangement uses TRBV27 and TRBJ1-6, with 7 positions matching TRBD1. There are 16 residues in the CDR3. Germline CDR1 MNHEY, CDR2 SMNVEV (reference sequence). V lost 5 bases and J lost 3; bases outside the gene matches: 7. The CDR3 sequence: CASSPRDRLYNSPLHF. CDR3 coding DNA: TGTGCCAGCAGTCCCCGGGACAGACTCTATAATTCACCCCTCCACTTT.

This clonotype was seen ten or more times. The V gene is TRBV3-1, the J gene TRBJ1-5; D ambiguous. Trimming shortened V by 0 bases and J by 0 bases, and 6 bases separated the two germline ends. Germline CDR1 LGHDT, CDR2 YNNKEL (reference sequence). CDR3 length equals 15 residues. The CDR3, as DNA: TGTGCCAGCAGCCAAGAGTTGGGTAGCAATCAGCCCCAGCATTTT. Its protein product is CASSQELGSNQPQHF.

The V gene is TRBV20-1, the J gene TRBJ2-3, with 11 bases fitting TRBD2. Germline V gives CDR1 DFQATT, CDR2 SNEGSKA (reference sequence). V was clipped by 5 bases and J by 3 bases; unmatched bases: 10. This CDR3 comprises 16 residues. The CDR3 DNA follows: TGCAGTGCTGGCCGGACTAGCGGGCCGGGGACAGATACGCAGTATTTT. This sequence encodes CSAGRTSGPGTDTQYF.

This clonotype came up many times. The chain uses TRBV20-1 and TRBJ2-7; the match to TRBD2 covers 9 bases. J gave up 3 bases and V 7 bases, and 10 bases lay outside the gene matches. Germline V CDR1 and CDR2: DFQATT, SNEGSKA (reference sequence). This CDR3 has 14 amino acids. The CDR3 sequence is CSVGVAGEIYEQYF. In DNA, the CDR3 is TGCAGTGTCGGGGTAGCGGGGGAGATCTACGAGCAGTACTTC.

This clonotype was observed a few times. This chain links TRBV10-2 with TRBJ2-6, with 11 bases fitting TRBD1. Germline V CDR1 and CDR2: WSHSY, SAAADI. Unmatched junction bases numbered 4, after V lost 7 bases and J lost 2 bases. The CDR3 is made up of 16 amino acids. CDR3 protein: CASNGQGAAGANVLTF. The CDR3 bases are TGCGCCAGCAATGGACAGGGGGCGGCTGGGGCCAACGTCCTGACTTTC.